These 10 T cell receptor beta chains share one sample of origin, sequenced in a study of OX40 agonist ivuxolimab in advanced cancers. Measured with immunoSEQ multiplex PCR; TCRdb has only the in-frame clones, and not every one. The table lists under 100,000 clones, roughly 90% of them singletons. Sample: CD4+ or CD8+ T cells sorted from blood, taken in a trial of the OX40 agonist ivuxolimab. The receptor set was obtained from an adult with an advanced solid tumor such as melanoma, head and neck, liver or kidney cancer.

This sequence joins TRBV29-1 and TRBJ2-7; 8 bases fit TRBD2. The CDR3 consists of 15 residues. The V gene end was trimmed by 7 bases and the J gene end by 4 bases; junction bases not matched to a gene: 15. CDR1 is SQVTM, CDR2 ANQGSEA, per germline. Here the CDR3 reads CSAIGGAGGAYEQYF. The DNA of the CDR3 is TGCAGCGCCATTGGGGGGGCGGGAGGAGCTTACGAGCAGTACTTC.

This chain uses TRBV28 with TRBJ1-5; 8 bases align to TRBD1. Germline V lookup: CDR1 MDHEN, CDR2 SYDVKM. The CDR3 spans 17 residues. The ends lost 5 bases at V and 0 bases at J; junction bases unmatched: 9. As DNA, the CDR3 is TGTGCCAGCAGTACACGACAGGGGTCTCATAGCAATCAGCCCCAGCATTTT. Protein sequence: CASSTRQGSHSNQPQHF. The complete variable domain, with remaining parts taken from reference TRBV28 and TRBJ1-5, reads DVKVTQSSRYLVKRTGEKVFLECVQDMDHENMFWYRQDPGLGLRLIYFSYDVKMKEKGDIPEGYSVSREKKERFSLILESASTNQTSMYLCASSTRQGSHSNQPQHFGDGTRLSIL.

The chain carries TRBV6-5 and TRBJ2-7; D is uncertain. The V end was cut by 2 bases, the J end by 2 bases, with 13 bases between. Germline V lookup: CDR1 MNHEY, CDR2 SVGAGI. CDR3 size: 15 residues. In DNA form, the CDR3 reads TGTGCCAGCAGTTACCGCCCAACTGGCGCCTACGAGCAGTACTTC. Its protein product is CASSYRPTGAYEQYF.

The chain has TRBV28 and TRBJ1-1; 10 bases are shared with TRBD1. The CDR3 sequence is 17 residues long. Looked up from germline, CDR1 is MDHEN and CDR2 is SYDVKM. V gave up 1 base and J gave up 1 base; unmatched junction bases: 6. The CDR3 sequence is CASSLSGTGARNTEAFF. CDR3 coding DNA: TGTGCCAGCAGTTTATCGGGGACAGGGGCGAGGAACACTGAAGCTTTCTTT.

V gene TRBV4-1 combines with J gene TRBJ2-7; no definite D call. The length of the CDR3 is 15 residues. The germline V and J ends were trimmed by 0 bases and 6 bases, with 15 bases remaining between them. Germline values: CDR1 MGHRA, CDR2 YSYEKL. CDR3 in amino acids: CASSQDGSEWREQYF. The CDR3 DNA is TGCGCCAGCAGCCAAGATGGAAGCGAGTGGCGCGAGCAGTACTTC.

V usage is TRBV5-1 and J usage is TRBJ2-7; D is unclear. Trimming took 4 bases from V and 7 from J, leaving 12 bases between them. The V gene's germline CDR1 is SGHRS and CDR2 YFSETQ. The length of the CDR3 is 12 residues. The CDR3 protein is CASSLHVGEQYF. CDR3 DNA: TGCGCCAGCAGCCTCCATGTAGGTGAGCAGTACTTC.

The table lists this clone with a few counts. The same CDR3 arises from other DNA sequences in this sample as well. The chain is built from TRBV2 and TRBJ2-2; D ambiguous. The V gene lost 6 bases and the J gene lost 0 bases, with 8 bases spanning the gap. The CDR3 consists of 14 residues. The germline gives CDR1 SNHLY, CDR2 FYNNEI. The CDR3: CASSVLANTGELFF. DNA of the CDR3: TGTGCCAGCAGCGTTTTAGCGAACACCGGGGAGCTGTTTTTT.

V and J are TRBV12-2 and TRBJ2-1; the table's D call, TRBD2, was not checked against the DNA. TRBV12-2 is a pseudogene segment. This CDR3 is 16 amino acids long. Here the CDR3 reads CATLEGGRGSYNEQFF. The CDR3, as DNA: TGTGCCACCCTGGAGGGGGGGAGGGGCTCCTACAATGAGCAGTTCTTC.

The rearrangement links TRBV11-3 to TRBJ2-2; 13 bases fit TRBD2. The CDR3 runs 17 residues. After removal of 1 base from V and 4 bases from J, the junction contained 3 bases not matched to a gene. Germline values: CDR1 SGHNT, CDR2 YENEEA. The CDR3 reads CASSLGLAGGPTGELFF. DNA of the CDR3: TGTGCCAGCAGCTTAGGACTAGCGGGAGGACCCACCGGGGAGCTGTTTTTT. The variable domain in full, completed from reference TRBV11-3 and TRBJ2-2, reads EAGVVQSPRYKIIEKKQPVAFWCNPISGHNTLYWYLQNLGQGPELLIRYENEEAVDDSQLPKDRFSAERLKGVDSTLKIQPAELGDSAVYLCASSLGLAGGPTGELFFGEGSRLTVL.

The rearrangement uses TRBV10-3 and TRBJ2-3; 9 bases are a match to TRBD2. The germline gives CDR1 ENHRY, CDR2 SYGVKD. CDR3 length: 15 residues. J gave up 9 bases and V 6 bases, and 13 bases lay outside the gene matches. This CDR3 is CAIREASGNFVTQYF. CDR3 sequence (DNA): TGTGCCATCAGGGAGGCTAGCGGGAATTTCGTGACGCAGTATTTT.